This T cell receptor beta chain was captured by sequencing in a study of Graves' ophthalmopathy and Graves' hyperthyroidism. Study-level information: The authors collected peripheral blood at initial diagnosis, before any treatment. Study-wide points: The 13-signature model separated ophthalmopathy from stable hyperthyroidism at approximately 89% sensitivity and nearly 83% specificity.

Diagnosis used clinical symptoms, serum thyroxine, TRAb, thyroid ultrasound and orbital computed tomography. CDR3 regions of TCR beta were amplified from RNA transcripts. HTBI primers were employed in first-round RT-PCR, then a second-round multiplex PCR followed. TCRdb itself ran the multiplex PCR reads through MiXCR, one entry per CDR3 protein. The repertoire holds 150,000 to 200,000 distinct CDR3 sequences, with 35% to 50% as singletons. Turning to this clonotype: The antigen is unknown.

V shed 4 bases and J shed 3 bases, with 15 bases lying between them. Germline V gene data show CDR1 as SGHVS and CDR2 as FQNEAQ. This CDR3 spans 15 amino acids. The chain carries TRBV7-8 and TRBJ1-1, with D maybe TRBD1 (5 bases). The sequence came from a man younger than 45 with Graves' ophthalmopathy. Material: peripheral blood. CDR3 in DNA: TGTGCCAGCAGCTCAACAAGCTCGGGGGACACTGAAGCTTTCTTT. It is translated as CASSSTSSGDTEAFF.